The sample holds a few counts of the clone carrying this T cell receptor (beta chain). V was clipped by 4 bases and J by 2 bases; unmatched bases: 6. This CDR3 region has 15 residues. From germline, CDR1 is SGHRS and CDR2 YFSETQ. This specimen comes from a study of blood T cell repertoires in COVID-19. Looking at the study overall: Sites in the United States, Italy and Spain provided acute and convalescent COVID-19 samples.

Sequenced by immunoSEQ multiplex PCR; TCRdb stores in-frame clones only, minus some. The sample has some 170,000 clones; around 80% are singletons. The receptor comes from a woman aged 70 to 79 with acute or convalescent COVID-19. Sample: peripheral blood. The chain combines TRBV5-1 with TRBJ1-5, with 7 bases fitting TRBD1. The CDR3 DNA follows: TGCGCCAGCAGCCCCGGGACAGTAGGCAATCAGCCCCAGCATTTT. It is translated as CASSPGTVGNQPQHF.